These 2 T cell receptor beta chains came from one sample sequenced in a study of T-cell reconstitution after alpha-beta-depleted transplantation in children (dated by TCRdb to 2016 to 2017). Per the publication, the treatment or condition label means: allogeneic hematopoietic cell transplantation with graft depleted of TCRalphabeta T cells and CD19 B cells. Libraries were built with PCR. The sample was run on an Illumina HiSeq 2500. Molecular barcoding was employed in the preparation of TCR libraries, with unique molecular identifiers being used to normalize TCRbeta repertoire quantification. Using fastp trimming at Q25 and MiXCR clonotype assembly, TCRdb reanalyzed the public sequencing data and kept in-frame beta chains. Every distinct CDR3 protein forms one entry, paired with its most common genes and DNA. This sample comprises about 980,000 distinct CDR3 sequences, about 29% of them detected only once. The top ten hold roughly 27% of the sample.

This sample comprised PBMCs, mostly from graft donor cells, obtained 360 days after TCRalphabeta/CD19-depleted stem cell transplant. Receptor source: a boy younger than two who had a stem cell transplant for SCID, so the T cells may come from the graft donor.

The rearrangement links TRBV5-1 to TRBJ2-1; D is perhaps TRBD1 (7 bases). The CDR3 runs to 14 residues. V was clipped by 4 bases and J by 6 bases, with 14 bases between them. Germline CDR1 SGHRS, CDR2 YFSETQ. The CDR3 reads CASSLRGASNEQFF. The CDR3 coding sequence is TGCGCCAGCAGCCTCAGGGGGGCGAGCAATGAGCAGTTCTTC.

This clonotype was counted a few times. The gene calls are TRBV20-1 and TRBJ1-6; D is ambiguous. Germline CDR1 reads DFQATT; CDR2 reads SNEGSKA (reference sequence). V was shortened by 3 bases and J by 7 bases, with 16 bases between the two germline ends. This CDR3 spans 15 amino acids. CDR3 residues: CSASRTEAGNSPLHF. The DNA of the CDR3 is TGCAGTGCTAGCCGGACGGAAGCGGGAAATTCACCCCTCCACTTT.